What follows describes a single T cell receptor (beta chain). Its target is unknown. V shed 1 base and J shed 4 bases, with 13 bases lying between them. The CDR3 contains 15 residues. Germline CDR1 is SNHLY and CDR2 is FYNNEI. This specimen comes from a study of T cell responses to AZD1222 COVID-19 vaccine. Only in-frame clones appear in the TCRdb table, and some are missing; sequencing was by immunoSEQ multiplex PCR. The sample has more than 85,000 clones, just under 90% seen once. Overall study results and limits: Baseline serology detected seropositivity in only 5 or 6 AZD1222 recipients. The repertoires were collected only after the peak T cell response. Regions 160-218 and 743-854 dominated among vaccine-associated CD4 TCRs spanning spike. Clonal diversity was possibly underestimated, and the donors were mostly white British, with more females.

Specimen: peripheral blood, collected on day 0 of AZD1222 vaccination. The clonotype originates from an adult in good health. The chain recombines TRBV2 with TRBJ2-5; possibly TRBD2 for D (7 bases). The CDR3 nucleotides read TGTGCCAGCAGTGAAGAACAGGGAGGGGGAGAGACCCAGTACTTC. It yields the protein CASSEEQGGGETQYF.